Listed below are T cell receptor beta chains from one sample, sequenced in a study of T-cell reconstitution after alpha-beta-depleted transplantation in children. MiXCR, applied by TCRdb to the PCR reads, yields one record per CDR3 protein. The table has 400,000 to 450,000 distinct CDR3 sequences, roughly two fifths seen once. The input for sequencing was PBMCs, taken before TCRalphabeta/CD19-depleted stem cell transplant. The source of these receptors is a girl under 10 years old with aplastic anemia, due to receive a stem cell transplant. Both conserved end residues are part of each CDR3. Fields, in order: V gene, J gene, CDR3 protein.

V: TRBV30; J: TRBJ2-3; CDR3: CATQRGAVTDTQYF
V: TRBV4-2; J: TRBJ2-1; CDR3: CASSQGGIEQFF
V: TRBV7-2; J: TRBJ2-2; CDR3: CASRRQGAGTGELFF
V: TRBV20-1; J: TRBJ2-7; CDR3: CSARGTGSYEQYF
V: TRBV11-3; J: TRBJ2-1; CDR3: CASSSGGYEQFF
V: TRBV15; J: TRBJ2-5; CDR3: CATSARDRQETQYF
V: TRBV10-3; J: TRBJ2-7; CDR3: CAISETGNVYEQYF
V: TRBV6-2/TRBV6-3; J: TRBJ2-1; CDR3: CASSGWDLAYNEQFF
V: TRBV7-2; J: TRBJ2-5; CDR3: CASSFSLSPQETQYF
V: TRBV7-9; J: TRBJ2-1; CDR3: CASSFTSGPYNEQFF
V: TRBV28; J: TRBJ2-2; CDR3: CASSGKRTAIFTGELFF
V: TRBV20-1; J: TRBJ2-5; CDR3: CSARDRGSGKQETQYF
V: TRBV6-5; J: TRBJ2-5; CDR3: CASSLSTGVSGTQYF
V: TRBV12-3/TRBV12-4; J: TRBJ2-7; CDR3: CASRATGGYEQYF
V: TRBV4-1; J: TRBJ2-1; CDR3: CASSQVRLAGLNEQFF
V: TRBV15; J: TRBJ2-5; CDR3: CATSVRLAEETQYF
V: TRBV29-1; J: TRBJ1-5; CDR3: CSVGQGDSNQPQHF
V: TRBV20-1; J: TRBJ2-1; CDR3: CSATRQGLDEQFF
V: TRBV12-5; J: TRBJ2-1; CDR3: CASGLPLPGAYNEQFF
V: TRBV20-1; J: TRBJ2-5; CDR3: CSAPLRGLDTQYF
V: TRBV12-3/TRBV12-4; J: TRBJ1-2; CDR3: CASSFLRIPNYGYTF
V: TRBV4-1; J: TRBJ2-6; CDR3: CASSQSASVSGANVLTF
V: TRBV20-1; J: TRBJ1-3; CDR3: CSARVGQDRSGNTIYF
V: TRBV24-1; J: TRBJ2-1; CDR3: CATSDAGTFQDEQFF
V: TRBV28; J: TRBJ2-1; CDR3: CASSLAGLYNEQFF
V: TRBV29-1; J: TRBJ2-4; CDR3: CSVEGLNTLAKNIQYF
V: TRBV3-1; J: TRBJ2-5; CDR3: CASSQRGQGMNFGETQYF